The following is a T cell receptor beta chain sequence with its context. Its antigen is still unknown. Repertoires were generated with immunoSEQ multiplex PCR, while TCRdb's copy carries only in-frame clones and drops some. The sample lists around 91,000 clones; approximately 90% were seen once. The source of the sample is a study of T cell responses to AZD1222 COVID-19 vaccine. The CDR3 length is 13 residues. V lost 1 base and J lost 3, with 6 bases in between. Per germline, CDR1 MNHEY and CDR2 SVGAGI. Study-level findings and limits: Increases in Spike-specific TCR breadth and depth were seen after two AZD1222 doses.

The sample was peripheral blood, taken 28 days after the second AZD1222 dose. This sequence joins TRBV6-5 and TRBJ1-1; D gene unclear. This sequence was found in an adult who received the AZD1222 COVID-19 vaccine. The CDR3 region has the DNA TGTGCCAGCAGTTACTACTCCGACACTGAAGCTTTCTTT. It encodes CASSYYSDTEAFF.